Reported below is one TCR beta chain. In the authors' methods: Amplification of reference gene primers was used by the study to estimate nucleated cell counts. Sequencing was performed with immunoSEQ multiplex PCR; in TCRdb, only in-frame clones are kept and a portion is missing. The V and J calls and clone size were taken over from that table, and D and trimming were inferred from the DNA. Of under 85,000 clones listed, about nine tenths are singletons. This record belongs to a study of blood T cell repertoires in COVID-19. For the study at large: In each case, the material was cDNA or gDNA derived from T cells, B-cell-depleted T cells, or PBMCs.

Sequenced sample: peripheral blood. This receptor was obtained from an elderly man in a cohort sampled during active COVID-19.

In DNA, the CDR3 is TGTGCCAGCAGCAAGGCCGGGACAGGGTTCAATGAGCAGTTCTTC. Translation gives CASSKAGTGFNEQFF. V and J are TRBV6-5 and TRBJ2-1, with 9 positions matching TRBD1. V was clipped by 6 bases and J by 6 bases; unmatched bases: 9. Germline loops: CDR1 MNHEY, CDR2 SVGAGI. This CDR3 comprises 15 residues.